This T cell receptor (beta chain) was profiled in a study of cytomegalovirus exposure and HLA in healthy donors. PCR involved 60 Vbeta and 13 Jbeta primers. Sequencing was performed with immunoSEQ multiplex PCR; in TCRdb, only in-frame clones are kept and a portion is missing. The profile covers about 180,000 clones, with about 78% appearing a single time and around 6% taken by the ten largest. The CDR3 consists of 15 residues. The V gene end was trimmed by 4 bases and the J gene end by 9 bases; junction bases not matched to a gene: 8. The germline gives CDR1 SGDLS, CDR2 YYNGEE. The sample holds one count of this clone.

The rearrangement joins TRBV9 to TRBJ2-1; 12 bases match TRBD1. This receptor was identified in a man in his forties in good health and CMV-seronegative. Sequenced material: PBMCs. The CDR3 reads CASSIPGTGGTEQFF. CDR3 sequence (DNA): TGTGCCAGCAGCATTCCCGGGACAGGGGGCACTGAGCAGTTCTTC.